The next 21 T cell receptor beta chains were all read from a single sample in a study of shared clonotypes between healthy human individuals. Generated by immunoSEQ multiplex PCR, the TCRdb table keeps only in-frame clones and is missing some. Among around 500,000 clones listed, 70% to 80% were seen once. Sample: PBMCs. The receptors were gathered from a middle-aged woman in good health. Some clones in this sample may be carry-over from other donors' samples.

Only one count was recorded for this clone. The CDR3 protein is CASSLMGQGNTEAFF. The DNA of the CDR3 is TGTGCCAGCAGCTTAATGGGACAGGGGAACACTGAAGCTTTCTTT. The V gene is TRBV7-8, the J gene TRBJ1-1; 9 bases agree with TRBD1. After removal of 2 bases from V and 1 base from J, the junction contained 2 bases not matched to a gene. This CDR3 has 15 residues. CDR1 SGHVS and CDR2 FQNEAQ come from the germline V gene.

On this clone: This sample also contains other DNA sequences that code for the same CDR3. The chain combines TRBV27 with TRBJ1-2; 10 positions match TRBD1. CDR1 is MNHEY and CDR2 is SMNVEV in the germline V gene (reference sequence). This CDR3 is built from 13 residues. The ends lost 6 bases at V and 8 bases at J; junction bases unmatched: 6. This CDR3 reads CASSWTGGYGYTF. The CDR3 DNA follows: TGTGCCAGCAGCTGGACAGGGGGGTACGGCTACACCTTC.

The J gene is TRBJ1-4, the V gene TRBV2, with unresolved D. Germline V gene lookup returns CDR1 SNHLY and CDR2 FYNNEI. This CDR3 has 14 amino acids. Between the trimmed V and J ends, which lost 4 bases and 4 bases, there was a span of 10 bases. CDR3 DNA: TGTGCCAGCAGTGTACAAACGCGTAATGAAAAACTGTTTTTT. Residues: CASSVQTRNEKLFF.

The chain joins TRBV27 to TRBJ1-4; D may be TRBD1 (6 bases). Trimming stripped 6 bases from V and 4 bases from J, with 9 bases between. The CDR3 covers 13 residues. CDR1 and CDR2 (germline): MNHEY, SMNVEV (reference sequence). The CDR3 reads CASSGQNNEKLFF. CDR3 DNA sequence: TGTGCCAGCAGCGGACAGAATAATGAAAAACTGTTTTTT.

The gene calls are TRBV6-6 and TRBJ1-1; D call uncertain. Per the germline V gene, CDR1 is MNHNY and CDR2 is SVGAGI (reference sequence). Between the trimmed V and J ends, which lost 0 bases and 5 bases, there was a span of 7 bases. The CDR3 contains 13 residues. DNA of the CDR3: TGTGCCAGCAGTTACTCGATCTGGACTGAAGCTTTCTTT. Protein product: CASSYSIWTEAFF.

The CDR3 DNA is TGTGCCAGCAGGAGGGGGGGGCTGGCTAATGAAAAACTGTTTTTT. Its translation: CASRRGGLANEKLFF. The rearrangement uses TRBV28 and TRBJ1-4; possible D gene TRBD1, 6 bases. V lost 6 bases and J lost 3, with 14 bases in between. Germline V CDR1 and CDR2: MDHEN, SYDVKM. This CDR3 has 15 amino acids.

This chain connects TRBV5-1 to TRBJ1-2, with D hard to call. The V and J ends lost 0 bases and 3 bases respectively, with 9 bases between them. Germline values: CDR1 SGHRS, CDR2 YFSETQ. CDR3 length equals 14 residues. This chain's CDR3 is CASSLAGSDYGYTF. CDR3 DNA: TGCGCCAGCAGCTTGGCCGGGTCGGACTATGGCTACACCTTC.

V is TRBV6-5 and J is TRBJ1-2; D gene uncertain. Trimming removed 2 bases at V and 5 bases at J, with 9 bases between. The CDR3 covers 13 residues. CDR1 is MNHEY, CDR2 SVGAGI, per germline. The DNA for the CDR3 is TGTGCCAGCAGTTACCGCCCCCCTTATGGCTACACCTTC. It encodes CASSYRPPYGYTF.

The chain combines TRBV4-3 with TRBJ2-3; D perhaps matches TRBD2 (5 bases). V was clipped by 4 bases and J by 5 bases, with 13 bases between them. This CDR3 has 14 amino acids. Germline-derived CDR1 and CDR2 are LGHNA and YSLEER. The CDR3 DNA reads as TGCGCCAGCAGCCGAAATACCCGGGAAGATACGCAGTATTTT. As protein: CASSRNTREDTQYF.

Written as DNA, the CDR3 is TGTGCCAGCAGGATAGCGGGTACAGATACGCAGTATTTT. Its protein is CASRIAGTDTQYF. The V and J genes are TRBV7-6 and TRBJ2-3; 7 bases match TRBD2. J gave up 3 bases and V 6 bases, and 3 bases lay outside the gene matches. Germline lookup yields CDR1 SGHVS and CDR2 FNYEAQ. The CDR3 contains 13 residues.

The chain combines TRBV7-3 with TRBJ2-3; D perhaps matches TRBD2 (5 bases). V lost 5 bases and J 3 bases, leaving 12 bases between the germline ends. CDR1 is SGHTA, CDR2 FQGTGA, per germline. The CDR3 loop spans 14 amino acids. The CDR3, as DNA: TGTGCCAGCAGCCCCACTACGGGGACAGATACGCAGTATTTT. It specifies CASSPTTGTDTQYF. Drawing the rest from reference TRBV7-3 and TRBJ2-3, the complete variable domain is GAGVSQTPSNKVTEKGKYVELRCDPISGHTALYWYRQSLGQGPEFLIYFQGTGAADDSGLPNDRFFAVRPEGSVSTLKIQRTERGDSAVYLCASSPTTGTDTQYFGPGTRLTVL.

The J gene is TRBJ2-1, the V gene TRBV6-5; TRBD2 matches at 10 bases. V was pared by 3 bases and J by 8 bases, with 7 bases of the junction left unmatched. CDR1 is MNHEY and CDR2 is SVGAGI in the germline V gene. The CDR3 totals 15 residues. DNA for the CDR3: TGTGCCAGCAGTTATTCAGCTAGCGGGAGCGATGAGCAGTTCTTC. Translation gives CASSYSASGSDEQFF.

This clone occurred a few times. V is TRBV30 and J is TRBJ2-5; D is uncertain. Deletions cut 0 bases from V and 2 bases from J, with 10 bases between. The CDR3 runs 14 residues. Germline loops: CDR1 GTSNPN, CDR2 SVGIG (reference sequence). The CDR3 DNA reads as TGTGCCTGGAGTGTAGGGCGGAAGCAAGAGACCCAGTACTTC. As protein: CAWSVGRKQETQYF.

This clone was seen a handful of times. For the CDR3, the DNA is TGTGCCAGCAGCCCTTACCCCGGGCCCCAGATTGAGCAGTTCTTC. Its translation is CASSPYPGPQIEQFF. The V gene is TRBV11-2, the J gene TRBJ2-1; unclear D gene. V was shortened by 5 bases and J by 9 bases, with 20 bases between the two germline ends. The CDR3 runs 15 residues. In germline, CDR1 is SGHAT, CDR2 FQNNGV.

In its sample, this clone was seen a few times. The chain joins TRBV7-9 to TRBJ2-7; D is unresolved. V lost 1 base and J lost 6, with 10 bases in between. The CDR3 totals 13 residues. Germline V gene lookup returns CDR1 SEHNR and CDR2 FQNEAQ (reference sequence). The CDR3 region is CASSLDGSAEQYF. As DNA, the CDR3 is TGTGCCAGCAGCTTAGATGGGTCCGCCGAGCAGTACTTC.

The J gene is TRBJ2-7, the V gene TRBV5-4; D ambiguous. Germline CDR1 reads SGHNT; CDR2 reads YYREEE (reference sequence). Between the trimmed V and J ends, which lost 0 bases and 3 bases, there was a span of 13 bases. The CDR3 is 15 amino acids. CDR3 loop: CASSLGAGYLYEQYF. The CDR3, as DNA: TGTGCCAGCAGCTTGGGGGCAGGCTACCTCTACGAGCAGTACTTC. Together with reference TRBV5-4 and TRBJ2-7, the CDR3 gives the full variable domain: ETGVTQSPTHLIKTRGQQVTLRCSSQSGHNTVSWYQQALGQGPQFIFQYYREEENGRGNFPPRFSGLQFPNYSSELNVNALELDDSALYLCASSLGAGYLYEQYFGPGTRLTVT.

The count of this clone is one. This may come from a read error, since a much larger clone is one base off. This rearrangement joins TRBV5-4 to TRBJ2-2; 7 bases fit TRBD2. The germline gives CDR1 SGHNT, CDR2 YYREEE (reference sequence). This CDR3 is built from 13 residues. The CDR3 spells CARSLGGFGELFF. The CDR3 DNA follows: TGTGCCCGCAGCTTGGGGGGGTTCGGGGAGCTGTTTTTT. The full variable domain, completed using reference TRBV5-4 and TRBJ2-2, is ETGVTQSPTHLIKTRGQQVTLRCSSQSGHNTVSWYQQALGQGPQFIFQYYREEENGRGNFPPRFSGLQFPNYSSELNVNALELDDSALYLCARSLGGFGELFFGEGSRLTVL.

The chain combines TRBV2 with TRBJ2-1, with TRBD1 matching 9 bases. Per the germline V gene, CDR1 is SNHLY and CDR2 is FYNNEI. Losses at the gene ends were 6 bases for V and 1 base for J; bases not matched to a gene: 4. CDR3 size: 15 residues. CDR3 bases: TGTGCCAGCAGCCGGGACAGGGATTCCTACAATGAGCAGTTCTTC. The encoded protein is CASSRDRDSYNEQFF.

Of note for this clone: The conserved final phenylalanine or tryptophan is absent from the CDR3, which likely points to a read error. It is unclear where the CDR3 begins or ends on the DNA, so no DNA is shown, and the CDR3 is as TCRdb lists it. The chain joins TRBV6-4 to TRBJ2-7; the D call in the table, TRBD1, was not verified against the DNA. From germline, CDR1 is MRHNA and CDR2 SNTAGT. The CDR3 numbers 12 amino acids, ends counted. CDR3 residues: CASSGFRPGTVS.

The chain employs TRBV5-4 and TRBJ2-7, with 8 bases lining up with TRBD2. V shed 10 bases and J 0 bases; nucleotides not matched to a gene: 6. The CDR3 consists of 13 residues. Germline V lookup: CDR1 SGHNT, CDR2 YYREEE (reference sequence). CDR3 sequence reads: CAVRLAGSYEQYF. In DNA, the CDR3 is TGTGCCGTGCGTCTAGCGGGCTCCTACGAGCAGTACTTC.

The chain is built from TRBV19 and TRBJ2-1, with 7 bases fitting TRBD1. The CDR3 extends over 14 amino acids. V lost 4 bases and J lost 9; bases outside the gene matches: 9. Germline V lookup: CDR1 LNHDA, CDR2 SQIVND (reference sequence). CDR3 loop: CASSKDREVGEQFF. The CDR3 bases are TGTGCCAGTAGTAAAGACAGGGAAGTTGGTGAGCAGTTCTTC.